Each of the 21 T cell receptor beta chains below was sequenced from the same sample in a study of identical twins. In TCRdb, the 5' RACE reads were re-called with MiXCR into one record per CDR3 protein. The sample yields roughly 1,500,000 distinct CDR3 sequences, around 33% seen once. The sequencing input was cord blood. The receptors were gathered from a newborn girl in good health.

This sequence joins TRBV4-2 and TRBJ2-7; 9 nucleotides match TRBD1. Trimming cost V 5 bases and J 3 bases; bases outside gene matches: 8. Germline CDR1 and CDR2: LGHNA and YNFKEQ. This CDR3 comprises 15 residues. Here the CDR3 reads CASSNPGQGHYEQYF. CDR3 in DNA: TGTGCCAGCAGCAACCCGGGACAGGGACACTACGAGCAGTACTTC.

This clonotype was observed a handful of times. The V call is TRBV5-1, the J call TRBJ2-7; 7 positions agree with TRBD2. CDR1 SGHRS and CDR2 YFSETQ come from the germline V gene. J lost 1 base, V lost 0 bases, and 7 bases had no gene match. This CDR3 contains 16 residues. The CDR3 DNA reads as TGCGCCAGCAGCTTGGTCGGGGGGACTCTTTCCTACGAGCAGTACTTC. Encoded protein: CASSLVGGTLSYEQYF.

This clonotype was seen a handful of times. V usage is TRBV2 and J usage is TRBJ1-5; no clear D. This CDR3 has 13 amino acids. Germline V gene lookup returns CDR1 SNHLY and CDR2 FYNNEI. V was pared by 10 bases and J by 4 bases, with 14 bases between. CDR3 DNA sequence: TGTGCCACCAGCGGCGGCGTAAATCAGCCCCAGCATTTT. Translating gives CATSGGVNQPQHF.

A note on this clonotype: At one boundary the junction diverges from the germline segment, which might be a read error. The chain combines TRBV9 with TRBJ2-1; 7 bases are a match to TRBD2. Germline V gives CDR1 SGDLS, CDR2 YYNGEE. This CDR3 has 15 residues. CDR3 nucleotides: TGTGCCGGCAGCGTAGGGACTACCCTTAACAATGAGCAGTTCTTC. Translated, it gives CAGSVGTTLNNEQFF. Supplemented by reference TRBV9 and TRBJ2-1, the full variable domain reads DSGVTQTPKHLITATGQRVTLRCSPRSGDLSVYWYQQSLDQGLQFLIQYYNGEERAKGNILERFSAQQFPDLHSELNLSSLELGDSALYFCAGSVGTTLNNEQFFGPGTRLTVL.

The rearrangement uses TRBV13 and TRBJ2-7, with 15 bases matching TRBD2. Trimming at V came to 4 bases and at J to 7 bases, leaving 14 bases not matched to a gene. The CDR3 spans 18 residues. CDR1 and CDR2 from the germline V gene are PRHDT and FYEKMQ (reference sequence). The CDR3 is CASSSGLAGGPTYNEQYF. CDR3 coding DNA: TGTGCCAGCAGCTCAGGACTAGCGGGGGGGCCGACCTACAATGAGCAGTACTTC.

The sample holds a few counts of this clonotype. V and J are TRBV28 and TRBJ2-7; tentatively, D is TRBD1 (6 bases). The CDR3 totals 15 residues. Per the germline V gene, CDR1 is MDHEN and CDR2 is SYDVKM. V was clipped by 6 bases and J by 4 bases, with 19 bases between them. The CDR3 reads CASRPGAASGYEQYF. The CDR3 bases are TGTGCCAGCAGGCCAGGGGCCGCTTCGGGATACGAGCAGTACTTC. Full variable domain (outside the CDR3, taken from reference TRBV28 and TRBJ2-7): DVKVTQSSRYLVKRTGEKVFLECVQDMDHENMFWYRQDPGLGLRLIYFSYDVKMKEKGDIPEGYSVSREKKERFSLILESASTNQTSMYLCASRPGAASGYEQYFGPGTRLTVT.

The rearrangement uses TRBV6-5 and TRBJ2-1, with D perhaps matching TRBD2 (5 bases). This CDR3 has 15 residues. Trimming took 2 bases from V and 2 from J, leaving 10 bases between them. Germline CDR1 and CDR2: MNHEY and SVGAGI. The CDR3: CASSYEVATYNEQFF. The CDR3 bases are TGTGCCAGCAGTTACGAAGTAGCGACCTACAATGAGCAGTTCTTC.

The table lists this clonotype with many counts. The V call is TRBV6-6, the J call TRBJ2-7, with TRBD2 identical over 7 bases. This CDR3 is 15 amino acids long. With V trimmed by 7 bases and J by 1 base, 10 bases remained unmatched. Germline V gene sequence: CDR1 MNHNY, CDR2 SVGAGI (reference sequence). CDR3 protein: CASTYYSGPSYEQYF. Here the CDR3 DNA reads TGTGCCAGCACCTATTATAGCGGGCCATCCTACGAGCAGTACTTC.

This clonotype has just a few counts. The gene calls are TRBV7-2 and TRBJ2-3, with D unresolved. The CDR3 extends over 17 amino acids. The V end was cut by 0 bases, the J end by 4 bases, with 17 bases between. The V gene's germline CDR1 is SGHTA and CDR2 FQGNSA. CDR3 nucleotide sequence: TGTGCCAGCAGCTTAGCGGTTAGCCTCATAAGAGCAGATACGCAGTATTTT. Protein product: CASSLAVSLIRADTQYF.

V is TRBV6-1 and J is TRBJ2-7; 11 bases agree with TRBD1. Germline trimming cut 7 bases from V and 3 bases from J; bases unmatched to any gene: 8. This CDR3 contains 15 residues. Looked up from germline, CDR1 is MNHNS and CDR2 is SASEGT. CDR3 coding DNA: TGTGCCAGCACTCGGACAGGGGGCCACTACTACGAGCAGTACTTC. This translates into CASTRTGGHYYEQYF.

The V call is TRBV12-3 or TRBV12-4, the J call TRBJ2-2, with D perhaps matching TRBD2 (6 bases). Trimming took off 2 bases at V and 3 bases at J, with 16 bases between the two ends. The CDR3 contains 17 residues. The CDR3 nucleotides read TGTGCCAGCAGTTTATACCAGCGGGTGCTGGACACCGGGGAGCTGTTTTTT. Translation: CASSLYQRVLDTGELFF.

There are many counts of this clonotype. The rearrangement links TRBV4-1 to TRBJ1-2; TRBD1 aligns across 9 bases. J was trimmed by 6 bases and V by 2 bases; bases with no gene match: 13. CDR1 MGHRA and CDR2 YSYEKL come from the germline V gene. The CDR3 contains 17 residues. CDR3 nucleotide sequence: TGCGCCAGCAGCCAACCAACTACAATCGGACAGGGGAATGGCTACACCTTC. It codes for CASSQPTTIGQGNGYTF.

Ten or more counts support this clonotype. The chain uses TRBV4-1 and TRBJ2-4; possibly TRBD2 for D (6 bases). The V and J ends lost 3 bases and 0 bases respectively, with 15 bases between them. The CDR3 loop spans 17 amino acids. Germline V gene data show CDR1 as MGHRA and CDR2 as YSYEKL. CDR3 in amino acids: CASSHRLDPVAKNIQYF. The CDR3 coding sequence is TGCGCCAGCAGCCACCGACTAGATCCGGTAGCCAAAAACATTCAGTACTTC.

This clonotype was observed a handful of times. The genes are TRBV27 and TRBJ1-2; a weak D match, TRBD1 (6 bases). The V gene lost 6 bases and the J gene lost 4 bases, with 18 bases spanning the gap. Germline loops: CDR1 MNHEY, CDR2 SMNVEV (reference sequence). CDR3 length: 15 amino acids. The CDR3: CASSQRQAPLYGYTF. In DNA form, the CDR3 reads TGTGCCAGCAGCCAAAGACAGGCGCCCCTCTATGGCTACACCTTC.

CDR3 nucleotides: TGTGCCAGCAGTCCTCGGTCGACCACTGAAGCTTTCTTT. It is translated as CASSPRSTTEAFF. The chain uses TRBV7-9 and TRBJ1-1, with D unresolved. In germline, CDR1 is SEHNR, CDR2 FQNEAQ (reference sequence). V gave up 6 bases and J gave up 4 bases, with 12 bases separating them. This CDR3 region has 13 residues.

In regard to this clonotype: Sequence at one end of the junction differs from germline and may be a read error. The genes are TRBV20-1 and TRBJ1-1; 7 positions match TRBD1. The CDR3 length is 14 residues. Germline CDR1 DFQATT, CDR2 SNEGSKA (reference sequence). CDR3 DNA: TGCAGTGCTAACCACAGGGGCCTGAACGCTGAAGCTTTCTTT. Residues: CSANHRGLNAEAFF.

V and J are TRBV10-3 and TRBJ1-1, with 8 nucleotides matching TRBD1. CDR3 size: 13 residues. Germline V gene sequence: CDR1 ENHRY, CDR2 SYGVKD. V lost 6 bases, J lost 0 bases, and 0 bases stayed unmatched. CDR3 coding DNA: TGTGCCATCAGACAGGGGGTGAACACTGAAGCTTTCTTT. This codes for CAIRQGVNTEAFF.

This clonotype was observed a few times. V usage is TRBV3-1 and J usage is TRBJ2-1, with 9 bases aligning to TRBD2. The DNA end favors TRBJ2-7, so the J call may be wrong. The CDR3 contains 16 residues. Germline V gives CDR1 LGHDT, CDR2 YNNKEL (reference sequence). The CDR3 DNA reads TGTGCCAGCAGTCTACTAGCGGGCATCGACAACAATGAGCAGTACTTC. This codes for CASSLLAGIDNNEQYF.

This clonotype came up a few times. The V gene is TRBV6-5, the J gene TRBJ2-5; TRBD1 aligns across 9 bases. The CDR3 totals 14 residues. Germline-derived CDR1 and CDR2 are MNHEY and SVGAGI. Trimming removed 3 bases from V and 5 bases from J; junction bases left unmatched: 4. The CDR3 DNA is TGTGCCAGCAGTTATGGGACAGGGCGGGAGACCCAGTACTTC. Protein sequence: CASSYGTGRETQYF.

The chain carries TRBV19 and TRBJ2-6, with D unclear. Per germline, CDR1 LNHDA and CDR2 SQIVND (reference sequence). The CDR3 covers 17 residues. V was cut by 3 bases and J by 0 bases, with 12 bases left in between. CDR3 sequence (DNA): TGTGCCAGTAGTATCTTCGGCCTTCTCTCTGGGGCCAACGTCCTGACTTTC. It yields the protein CASSIFGLLSGANVLTF.

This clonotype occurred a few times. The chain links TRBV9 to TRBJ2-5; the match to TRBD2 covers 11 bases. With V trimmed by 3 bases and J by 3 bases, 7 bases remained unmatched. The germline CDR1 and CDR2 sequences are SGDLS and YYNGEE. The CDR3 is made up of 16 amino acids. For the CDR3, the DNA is TGTGCCAGCAGCGCCGAGGGACTAGCGGAAAAAGAGACCCAGTACTTC. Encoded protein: CASSAEGLAEKETQYF.